This is a list of T cell receptor beta chains from one sample in a study of T cells after yellow fever vaccination. TCRdb re-called the 5' RACE reads with MiXCR, one entry per CDR3 protein. The profile shows about 160,000 distinct CDR3 sequences, around 9.3% of them singletons. The material was CD8+ T cells sorted from PBMCs, obtained 45 days after the yellow fever booster vaccination. All receptors derive from a man younger than 30 who received the YFV17D yellow fever vaccine. Both conserved end residues are part of each CDR3. The order of the fields is D gene, J gene, clone size, V gene, CDR3 DNA, CDR3 protein. The D gene is left open where the match is weak. Some rows have no size entry. The others give once, few or many, or a class for an expanded clone.

D gene: TRBD1; J gene: TRBJ2-6; clone size: .; V gene: TRBV11-2; CDR3 DNA: TGTGCCAGCAGAGGAACCGGGACAGGGGGCTCTGGGGCCAACGTCCTGACTTTC; CDR3 protein: CASRGTGTGGSGANVLTF
D gene: .; J gene: TRBJ2-7; clone size: .; V gene: TRBV27; CDR3 DNA: TGTGCCAGCAGTTTAGGGGCATCCAGCTCCTACGAGCAGTACTTC; CDR3 protein: CASSLGASSSYEQYF
D gene: TRBD1; J gene: TRBJ2-1; clone size: .; V gene: TRBV13; CDR3 DNA: TGTGCCAGCAGCCTCCGGACAGGGTGGGATGAGCAGTTCTTC; CDR3 protein: CASSLRTGWDEQFF
D gene: TRBD2; J gene: TRBJ2-5; clone size: few; V gene: TRBV4-1; CDR3 DNA: TGCGCCAGCAGGGGGCGGGGGGCCGAGCAAGAGACCCAGTACTTC; CDR3 protein: CASRGRGAEQETQYF
D gene: .; J gene: TRBJ2-3; clone size: .; V gene: TRBV5-1; CDR3 DNA: TGCGCCAGCAGCTTCCGGGGGACCGTCACAGATACGCAGTATTTT; CDR3 protein: CASSFRGTVTDTQYF
D gene: TRBD1; J gene: TRBJ2-6; clone size: many; V gene: TRBV4-2; CDR3 DNA: TGTGCCAGCAGCCAAGTGGGACAGGGGGTACTTGGGGCCAACGTCCTGACTTTC; CDR3 protein: CASSQVGQGVLGANVLTF
D gene: .; J gene: TRBJ1-3; clone size: .; V gene: TRBV7-9; CDR3 DNA: TGTGCCAGCAGACAGGGTTCTGGAAACACCATATATTTT; CDR3 protein: CASRQGSGNTIYF
D gene: TRBD2; J gene: TRBJ2-5; clone size: many; V gene: TRBV4-3; CDR3 DNA: TGCGCCAGCAGCCCCTCTAGCGGGGACCAAGAGACCCAGTACTTC; CDR3 protein: CASSPSSGDQETQYF
D gene: .; J gene: TRBJ2-7; clone size: few; V gene: TRBV12-3/TRBV12-4; CDR3 DNA: TGTGCCAGCAGCCCCGCTGGGGGATCCTACGAGCAGTACTTC; CDR3 protein: CASSPAGGSYEQYF
D gene: .; J gene: TRBJ2-7; clone size: .; V gene: TRBV30; CDR3 DNA: TGTGCCTGGGTTGCGGTGGGGACGAAGATGGGAGAGCAGTACTTC; CDR3 protein: CAWVAVGTKMGEQYF
D gene: TRBD1; J gene: TRBJ2-7; clone size: .; V gene: TRBV12-3/TRBV12-4; CDR3 DNA: TGTGCCAGCAGTTTTAGGACAGGGGGCGAGCAGTACTTC; CDR3 protein: CASSFRTGGEQYF
D gene: .; J gene: TRBJ2-1; clone size: .; V gene: TRBV4-3; CDR3 DNA: TGCGCCAGCAGCCAAGATCAGGGTCTCGGCTACAATGAGCAGTTCTTC; CDR3 protein: CASSQDQGLGYNEQFF
D gene: TRBD1; J gene: TRBJ1-4; clone size: .; V gene: TRBV7-9; CDR3 DNA: TGTGCCAGCAGCCGTCAGACAGGGAATGAAAAACTGTTTTTT; CDR3 protein: CASSRQTGNEKLFF
D gene: .; J gene: TRBJ2-7; clone size: few; V gene: TRBV11-2; CDR3 DNA: TGTGCCAGCAGCTCGGGGAACGAGCAGTACTTC; CDR3 protein: CASSSGNEQYF
D gene: .; J gene: TRBJ2-1; clone size: .; V gene: TRBV4-3; CDR3 DNA: TGCGCCAGCAGCCAAGATACAGGGACGCTCAATGAGCAGTTCTTC; CDR3 protein: CASSQDTGTLNEQFF
D gene: TRBD1; J gene: TRBJ2-7; clone size: many; V gene: TRBV7-6; CDR3 DNA: TGTGCCAGCAGCTCTGGGGCAGGGGGAAGAAAAAAAGTCGACGAGCAGTACTTC; CDR3 protein: CASSSGAGGRKKVDEQYF
D gene: .; J gene: TRBJ1-2; clone size: .; V gene: TRBV18; CDR3 DNA: TGTGCCAGCTCACCCGCTGGTACCCTGTCCGGTGGCTACACCTTC; CDR3 protein: CASSPAGTLSGGYTF
D gene: .; J gene: TRBJ1-1; clone size: few; V gene: TRBV27; CDR3 DNA: TGTGCCAGCAGTTTAATGACAGCTTCACTGAACACTGAAGCTTTCTTT; CDR3 protein: CASSLMTASLNTEAFF
D gene: .; J gene: TRBJ2-4; clone size: few; V gene: TRBV10-3; CDR3 DNA: TGTGCCATCAGTGACCGGGGGCTACAAAACATTCAGTACTTC; CDR3 protein: CAISDRGLQNIQYF
D gene: .; J gene: TRBJ1-5; clone size: .; V gene: TRBV6-6; CDR3 DNA: TGTGCCAGCAGTTACACCAAAACGGGGGGAAACCAGCCCCAGCATTTT; CDR3 protein: CASSYTKTGGNQPQHF
D gene: .; J gene: TRBJ2-3; clone size: few; V gene: TRBV2; CDR3 DNA: TGTGCCAGCACCGAAGGGCGGGTTAAAACTAGCACAGATACGCAGTATTTT; CDR3 protein: CASTEGRVKTSTDTQYF
D gene: .; J gene: TRBJ2-2; clone size: .; V gene: TRBV7-3; CDR3 DNA: TGTGCCAGCAGCTTATTCACAAACACCGGGGAGCTGTTTTTT; CDR3 protein: CASSLFTNTGELFF
D gene: .; J gene: TRBJ1-2; clone size: few; V gene: TRBV12-3/TRBV12-4; CDR3 DNA: TGTGCCAGCAGTCCGGGGAGCGAGGGCTACACCTTC; CDR3 protein: CASSPGSEGYTF
D gene: .; J gene: TRBJ2-1; clone size: .; V gene: TRBV7-8; CDR3 DNA: TGTGCCAGCAGCGGGATGGGCCTGGGTGAGCAGTTCTTC; CDR3 protein: CASSGMGLGEQFF
D gene: .; J gene: TRBJ2-3; clone size: few; V gene: TRBV10-3; CDR3 DNA: TGTGCCATCAGTGAGTTAGAGGGGGCTAGCGCCGATACGCAGTATTTT; CDR3 protein: CAISELEGASADTQYF
D gene: .; J gene: TRBJ2-2; clone size: few; V gene: TRBV4-1; CDR3 DNA: TGCGCCAGCAGCCAAGGGACAGTAACCGGGGAGCTGTTTTTT; CDR3 protein: CASSQGTVTGELFF
D gene: .; J gene: TRBJ2-1; clone size: .; V gene: TRBV27; CDR3 DNA: TGTGCCAGCAGTTTAGGAGGGAGAAGTGAGCAGTTCTTC; CDR3 protein: CASSLGGRSEQFF
D gene: .; J gene: TRBJ2-4; clone size: many; V gene: TRBV3-1; CDR3 DNA: TGTGCCAGCAGCCAAGATCTTAGGACAGCCAAAAACATTCAGTACTTC; CDR3 protein: CASSQDLRTAKNIQYF
D gene: .; J gene: TRBJ2-7; clone size: few; V gene: TRBV2; CDR3 DNA: TGTGCCAGCGGACTCTCCTACGAGCAGTACTTC; CDR3 protein: CASGLSYEQYF
D gene: .; J gene: TRBJ2-4; clone size: few; V gene: TRBV27; CDR3 DNA: TGTGCCACCATAGCCAAAAACATTCAGTACTTC; CDR3 protein: CATIAKNIQYF
D gene: .; J gene: TRBJ2-3; clone size: few; V gene: TRBV4-1; CDR3 DNA: TGCGCCAGCAGCCAAGATCCAGGGTCAGATACGCAGTATTTT; CDR3 protein: CASSQDPGSDTQYF
D gene: TRBD2; J gene: TRBJ2-2; clone size: many; V gene: TRBV11-2; CDR3 DNA: TGTGCCAGCCTAGCGGGGAACACCGGGGAGCTGTTTTTT; CDR3 protein: CASLAGNTGELFF
D gene: .; J gene: TRBJ2-2; clone size: few; V gene: TRBV5-1; CDR3 DNA: TGCGCCAGCAGAAATTCACAGAACACCGGGGAGCTGTTTTTT; CDR3 protein: CASRNSQNTGELFF
D gene: .; J gene: TRBJ2-4; clone size: .; V gene: TRBV12-3/TRBV12-4; CDR3 DNA: TGTGCCAGCAGTTTTGTCCCTGGTTTGAGGGCCAAAAACATTCAGTACTTC; CDR3 protein: CASSFVPGLRAKNIQYF
D gene: TRBD2; J gene: TRBJ2-7; clone size: many; V gene: TRBV5-1; CDR3 DNA: TGCGCCAGCAGCTCCGGATCGGGGGGAGACTACGAGCAGTACTTC; CDR3 protein: CASSSGSGGDYEQYF
D gene: .; J gene: TRBJ2-5; clone size: .; V gene: TRBV7-6; CDR3 DNA: TGTGCCAGCAGCTTAGGGGCGAGGGTTATGGAGACCCAGTACTTC; CDR3 protein: CASSLGARVMETQYF
D gene: .; J gene: TRBJ1-1; clone size: many; V gene: TRBV5-1; CDR3 DNA: TGCGCCAGCAGCTTGGTTCGTGTGGGTGGCACTGAAGCTTTCTTT; CDR3 protein: CASSLVRVGGTEAFF
D gene: TRBD1; J gene: TRBJ2-6; clone size: .; V gene: TRBV27; CDR3 DNA: TGTGCCAGCAGTATCCGACAGGGGGCTTCTGGGGCCAACGTCCTGACTTTC; CDR3 protein: CASSIRQGASGANVLTF
D gene: TRBD1; J gene: TRBJ2-7; clone size: many; V gene: TRBV7-2; CDR3 DNA: TGTGCCAGCAGATGGGACAGGGGGACCCTCGAGCAGTACTTC; CDR3 protein: CASRWDRGTLEQYF
D gene: TRBD1; J gene: TRBJ2-1; clone size: few; V gene: TRBV7-3; CDR3 DNA: TGTGCCAGCAGCCCCATCCCGGGACAGGGGGCTCGGGAGCAGTTCTTC; CDR3 protein: CASSPIPGQGAREQFF
D gene: .; J gene: TRBJ2-3; clone size: few; V gene: TRBV3-1; CDR3 DNA: TGTGCCAGCAGCCAAGTACACCCGCGAATGACAGATACGCAGTATTTT; CDR3 protein: CASSQVHPRMTDTQYF
D gene: .; J gene: TRBJ1-4; clone size: few; V gene: TRBV23-1; CDR3 DNA: TGCGCCAGCAGTCACTACCTGGGGCCCGGCCCTAATGAAAAACTGTTTTTT; CDR3 protein: CASSHYLGPGPNEKLFF
D gene: TRBD1; J gene: TRBJ2-1; clone size: .; V gene: TRBV7-2; CDR3 DNA: TGTGCCAGCAGCTTATCCCCAGGGGGTAAGGTCAATGAGCAGTTCTTC; CDR3 protein: CASSLSPGGKVNEQFF
D gene: .; J gene: TRBJ2-1; clone size: many; V gene: TRBV12-3/TRBV12-4; CDR3 DNA: TGTGCCAGCAGTTTTGAGAGCTCCTACAATGAGCAGTTCTTC; CDR3 protein: CASSFESSYNEQFF
D gene: .; J gene: TRBJ1-1; clone size: many; V gene: TRBV29-1; CDR3 DNA: TGCAGCGCCAAAGGACGGTTGAACACTGAAGCTTTCTTT; CDR3 protein: CSAKGRLNTEAFF
D gene: TRBD1; J gene: TRBJ2-7; clone size: many; V gene: TRBV4-1; CDR3 DNA: TGCGCCAGCAGCCAGTCCACGGGACAGTCCTACGAGCAGTACTTC; CDR3 protein: CASSQSTGQSYEQYF
D gene: .; J gene: TRBJ1-2; clone size: few; V gene: TRBV7-9; CDR3 DNA: TGTGCCAGCAGCTTGGGTTTGGGTTCGGGCCCAATCTGGTCCTATGGCTACACCTTC; CDR3 protein: CASSLGLGSGPIWSYGYTF
D gene: TRBD1; J gene: TRBJ2-6; clone size: few; V gene: TRBV6-4; CDR3 DNA: TGTGCCAGCAGTGAAACAGGGGGCGCTGGGGCCAACGTCCTGACTTTC; CDR3 protein: CASSETGGAGANVLTF
D gene: TRBD2; J gene: TRBJ2-5; clone size: .; V gene: TRBV25-1; CDR3 DNA: TGTGCCACCGGGACTAGCGGCCCGAGAAAGGTAGAGACCCAGTACTTC; CDR3 protein: CATGTSGPRKVETQYF
D gene: .; J gene: TRBJ1-5; clone size: few; V gene: TRBV20-1; CDR3 DNA: TGCAGTGCTCGGGACACCAATCAGCCCCAGCATTTT; CDR3 protein: CSARDTNQPQHF